The 18 T cell receptor beta chains in this list originate from one sample, sequenced in a study of OX40 agonist ivuxolimab in advanced cancers. Assay used: immunoSEQ multiplex PCR; TCRdb lists only in-frame clones, some missing. The sample carries about 71,000 clones, around 86% recorded once. Sequencing used CD4+ or CD8+ T cells sorted from blood, obtained in a trial of the OX40 agonist ivuxolimab. The receptors were sampled from an adult with an advanced solid tumor such as melanoma, head and neck, liver or kidney cancer.

V is TRBV30 and J is TRBJ1-1; D gene uncertain. V shed 0 bases and J shed 8 bases, with 7 bases lying between them. This CDR3 region has 11 residues. Per germline, CDR1 GTSNPN and CDR2 SVGIG (reference sequence). This CDR3 is CAWSVLSEAFF. The CDR3, as DNA: TGTGCCTGGAGTGTATTGTCCGAAGCTTTCTTT.

The rearrangement uses TRBV7-3 and TRBJ2-5; 10 bases match TRBD2. Germline trimming cut 4 bases from V and 5 bases from J; bases unmatched to any gene: 7. CDR3 length: 15 residues. Germline values: CDR1 SGHTA, CDR2 FQGTGA. The CDR3: CASSYLGTSDETQYF. CDR3 nucleotide sequence: TGTGCCAGCAGCTACCTGGGGACTAGCGATGAGACCCAGTACTTC.

In this sample, this clone turned up a few times. This chain joins TRBV19 and TRBJ2-3; a possible D gene is TRBD2 (5 bases). V lost 4 bases and J lost 3, with 14 bases in between. Germline-derived CDR1 and CDR2 are LNHDA and SQIVND (reference sequence). This CDR3 comprises 15 residues. CDR3 sequence (DNA): TGTGCCAGTAGTAGAGCGGATACGGAAACAGATACGCAGTATTTT. Translation gives CASSRADTETDTQYF. The whole variable domain, filled in from reference TRBV19 and TRBJ2-3, reads DGGITQSPKYLFRKEGQNVTLSCEQNLNHDAMYWYRQDPGQGLRLIYYSQIVNDFQKGDIAEGYSVSREKKESFPLTVTSAQKNPTAFYLCASSRADTETDTQYFGPGTRLTVL.

This clone came up a few times. This chain's CDR3 is CASSFVAGGTGNTIYF. The DNA for the CDR3 is TGTGCCAGCAGCTTTGTGGCAGGGGGAACTGGAAACACCATATATTTT. This chain joins TRBV7-2 and TRBJ1-3; TRBD1 matches at 7 bases. CDR3 length: 16 residues. Germline CDR1 and CDR2: SGHTA and FQGNSA. Trimming cost V 3 bases and J 2 bases; bases outside gene matches: 7.

The V gene is TRBV30, the J gene TRBJ1-3, with D possibly TRBD1 on 5 matching bases. CDR1 is GTSNPN and CDR2 is SVGIG in the germline V gene (reference sequence). V lost 4 bases and J 4 bases, leaving 11 bases between the germline ends. CDR3 length: 13 residues. The CDR3 DNA is TGTGCCTGGACCCCGGGGACCGGAAACACCATATATTTT. Protein: CAWTPGTGNTIYF.

This clone was observed a few times. The chain links TRBV7-2 to TRBJ2-3; D is perhaps TRBD2 (5 bases). Per germline, CDR1 SGHTA and CDR2 FQGNSA. This CDR3 has 14 amino acids. The ends were cut back, 3 bases at V and 2 bases at J, with 9 bases in the middle. CDR3 in amino acids: CASSFGGFTDTQYF. The CDR3, as DNA: TGTGCCAGCAGCTTCGGCGGGTTCACAGATACGCAGTATTTT.

The J gene is TRBJ1-1, the V gene TRBV6-6; 9 bases agree with TRBD1. V was pared by 6 bases and J by 4 bases, with 3 bases of the junction left unmatched. The germline CDR1 and CDR2 sequences are MNHNY and SVGAGI (reference sequence). The CDR3 covers 13 residues. This chain's CDR3 is CASRRQGGTEAFF. The DNA of the CDR3 is TGTGCCAGCAGACGACAGGGGGGCACTGAAGCTTTCTTT.

The table lists this clone with a few counts. The chain couples TRBV10-2 to TRBJ1-5, with D possibly matching TRBD1 (5 bases). The germline gives CDR1 WSHSY, CDR2 SAAADI. V dropped 0 bases and J dropped 4 bases, with 16 bases sitting between them. The CDR3 is made up of 17 amino acids. CDR3 DNA: TGCGCCAGCAGTGAGTCGATAGCGACAGAAATAAATCAGCCCCAGCATTTT. Amino acids: CASSESIATEINQPQHF.

In this sample, this clone turned up once. The rearrangement joins TRBV28 to TRBJ1-2; the match to TRBD1 covers 8 bases. CDR1 and CDR2 from the germline V gene are MDHEN and SYDVKM. The CDR3 consists of 14 residues. V lost 6 bases to trimming and J lost 1 base; unmatched junction nucleotides: 4. CDR3 nucleotide sequence: TGTGCCAGCAGACGGACAGGGCTTAACTATGGCTACACCTTC. Its protein is CASRRTGLNYGYTF.

The chain employs TRBV7-9 and TRBJ2-1; D ambiguous. CDR3 length: 15 amino acids. The germline V gene encodes CDR1 SEHNR and CDR2 FQNEAQ (reference sequence). The V end was cut by 4 bases, the J end by 5 bases, with 15 bases between. The CDR3 loop reads CASSSKGIWHNEQFF. CDR3 nucleotide sequence: TGTGCCAGCAGCTCAAAGGGAATCTGGCACAATGAGCAGTTCTTC. Using reference TRBV7-9 and TRBJ2-1 for the parts outside the CDR3, the full variable domain is DTGVSQNPRHKITKRGQNVTFRCDPISEHNRLYWYRQTLGQGPEFLTYFQNEAQLEKSRLLSDRFSAERPKGSFSTLEIQRTEQGDSAMYLCASSSKGIWHNEQFFGPGTRLTVL.

The chain joins TRBV10-3 to TRBJ2-7; TRBD1 might be the D (7 bases). With 3 bases removed from V and 2 bases from J, the gap between germline ends came to 14 bases. From germline, CDR1 is ENHRY and CDR2 SYGVKD. This CDR3 contains 15 residues. CDR3 loop: CAISDQQGGTYEQYF. CDR3 sequence (DNA): TGTGCCATCAGTGATCAGCAGGGGGGTACCTACGAGCAGTACTTC.

This chain connects TRBV6-6 to TRBJ2-7, with 13 bases fitting TRBD2. V lost 6 bases to trimming and J lost 0 bases; unmatched junction nucleotides: 5. This CDR3 contains 16 residues. Germline loops: CDR1 MNHNY, CDR2 SVGAGI (reference sequence). The CDR3: CASSPWTSGSSYEQYF. CDR3 bases: TGTGCCAGCAGCCCCTGGACTAGCGGGAGCTCCTACGAGCAGTACTTC.

The V call is TRBV11-2, the J call TRBJ2-7; D is possibly TRBD2 (6 bases). This CDR3 region has 14 residues. The V end lost 5 bases, the J end lost 5 bases, and 16 bases lay between the germline ends. Germline CDR1 is SGHAT and CDR2 is FQNNGV. CDR3 protein: CASSPRGGRDEQYF. DNA of the CDR3: TGTGCCAGCAGCCCCAGAGGAGGGCGCGACGAGCAGTACTTC.

This clone was observed a handful of times. The rearrangement uses TRBV19 and TRBJ1-2; TRBD1 might be the D (6 bases). With 5 bases removed from V and 7 bases from J, the gap between germline ends came to 8 bases. The CDR3 has 11 residues. Germline V gene lookup returns CDR1 LNHDA and CDR2 SQIVND (reference sequence). CDR3 sequence: CASSLQGGYTF. CDR3 coding DNA: TGTGCCAGTAGTTTACAGGGTGGCTACACCTTC.

This clone is a singleton in its sample. V usage is TRBV5-1 and J usage is TRBJ2-1; 8 bases align to TRBD1. J was trimmed by 10 bases and V by 7 bases; bases with no gene match: 10. This CDR3 is built from 13 residues. CDR1 is SGHRS, CDR2 YFSETQ, per germline. The CDR3 nucleotides are TGCGCCAGCCAAAAGCAGGGGGCCTTGGAGCAGTTCTTC. Protein product: CASQKQGALEQFF.

The CDR3 spells CASSLEQTYGYTF. The CDR3, as DNA: TGCGCCAGCAGTCTTGAACAGACCTATGGCTACACCTTC. This chain connects TRBV5-1 to TRBJ1-2; D gene uncertain. Germline V CDR1 and CDR2: SGHRS, YFSETQ. The V end was cut by 5 bases, the J end by 4 bases, with 12 bases between. CDR3 length: 13 residues. The variable domain in full, completed from reference TRBV5-1 and TRBJ1-2, reads KAGVTQTPRYLIKTRGQQVTLSCSPISGHRSVSWYQQTPGQGLQFLFEYFSETQRNKGNFPGRFSGRQFSNSRSEMNVSTLELGDSALYLCASSLEQTYGYTFGSGTRLTVV.

This sequence joins TRBV11-3 and TRBJ2-1, with D perhaps TRBD2 (8 bases). The CDR3 loop spans 15 amino acids. Germline lookup yields CDR1 SGHNT and CDR2 YENEEA. V lost 5 bases and J 5 bases, leaving 16 bases between the germline ends. CDR3 in DNA: TGTGCCAGCAGCCCGGGGGGGGACAGAAACAATGAGCAGTTCTTC. This gives the protein CASSPGGDRNNEQFF.

The rearrangement uses TRBV28 and TRBJ2-4; the match to TRBD2 covers 10 bases. Germline V lookup: CDR1 MDHEN, CDR2 SYDVKM. This CDR3 contains 16 residues. Germline trimming cut 4 bases from V and 8 bases from J; bases unmatched to any gene: 11. Here the CDR3 DNA reads TGTGCCAGCAGTTCTTTAGAATTCGGACTAGCGGACATTCAGTACTTC. Protein product: CASSSLEFGLADIQYF.